This T cell receptor beta chain was obtained from a study of shared clonotypes between healthy human individuals. Naive-designated CD8 cells lacked CD45RO, were positively enriched for CCR7, and omitted terminally differentiated effector memory CD45RA+ cells. In germline, CDR1 is SEHNR, CDR2 FQNEAQ (reference sequence). The CDR3 is made up of 13 amino acids. V gave up 5 bases and J gave up 3 bases, with 10 bases separating them. This table comes from immunoSEQ multiplex PCR, and its TCRdb copy is limited to in-frame clones, with some not included. Seen here are around 1,900,000 clones, over 85% observed once, and the top ten hold around 1.8%. Regarding this clone: Other DNA sequences within the sample encode an identical CDR3.

The rearrangement links TRBV7-9 to TRBJ1-2, with D possibly TRBD1 on 5 matching bases. Sequencing was done on a sample of naive CD8+ T cells from PBMCs. The source is a man younger than 30 in good health. Some clones in this sample may be carry-over from other donors' samples. Here the CDR3 reads CASSPGTDYGYTF. In DNA form, the CDR3 reads TGTGCCAGCAGCCCGGGGACGGACTATGGCTACACCTTC.